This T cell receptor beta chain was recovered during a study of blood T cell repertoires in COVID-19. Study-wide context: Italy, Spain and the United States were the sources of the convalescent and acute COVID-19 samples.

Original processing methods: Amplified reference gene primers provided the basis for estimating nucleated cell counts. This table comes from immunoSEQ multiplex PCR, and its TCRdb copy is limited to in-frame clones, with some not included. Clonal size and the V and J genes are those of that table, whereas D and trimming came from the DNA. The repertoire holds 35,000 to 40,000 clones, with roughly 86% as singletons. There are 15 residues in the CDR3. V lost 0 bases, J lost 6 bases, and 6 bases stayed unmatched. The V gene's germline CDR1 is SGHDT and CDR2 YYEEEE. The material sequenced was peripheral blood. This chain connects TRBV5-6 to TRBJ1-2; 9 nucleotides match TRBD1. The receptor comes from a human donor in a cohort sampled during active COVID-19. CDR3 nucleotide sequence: TGTGCCAGCAGCTTGGGGGACAGGGAGGGTCATGGCTACACCTTC. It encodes CASSLGDREGHGYTF.